The sequence of this T cell receptor (beta chain) was determined in a study of response to subunit inactivated influenza vaccine. Study-level points and caveats: Authors suggested each seasonal flu vaccination may recruit only limited numbers of new T cells.

This clonotype has just a few counts. The antigen is unknown. TCRdb recomputed calls from the RT-PCR reads with MiXCR, one row per CDR3 protein. This sample has over 400,000 distinct CDR3 sequences, with over 10% found just once. The sequencing here drew on PBMCs from blood, taken more than 35 days after vaccination. This sequence originates from a man aged 45-65 years who received an inactivated influenza vaccine.

The CDR3 loop is CATSDLGQGGGGEQFF. DNA of the CDR3: TGTGCCACCAGTGATTTGGGGCAGGGGGGAGGGGGTGAGCAGTTCTTC. V usage is TRBV24-1 and J usage is TRBJ2-1; TRBD1 or TRBD2 may be the D gene (7 bases each). The V end was cut by 0 bases, the J end by 9 bases, with 17 bases between. CDR3 length: 16 amino acids. Germline lookup yields CDR1 KGHDR and CDR2 SFDVKD.